The subject of this entry is one T cell receptor beta chain. Antigen: not known. The source of the sample is a study of a mutant IDH1 vaccine in newly diagnosed glioma. V lost 4 bases, J lost 0 bases, and 7 bases lay in between. The CDR3 consists of 14 residues. CDR1 and CDR2 from the germline V gene are SNHLY and FYNNEI. Sequenced by immunoSEQ multiplex PCR; TCRdb stores in-frame clones only, minus some. The table lists just under 70,000 clones, approximately 81% of them singletons. Documented time point: week 35, safety follow-up. One vaccine dose held 300 ug of mutant IDH1 20-mer peptide and came with topical imiquimod.

Specimen: PBMCs, collected from a glioma patient whose treatment included an IDH1 peptide vaccine. The origin of this receptor is a man younger than 35 with glioma. The chain has TRBV2 and TRBJ2-4; no definite D call. The CDR3 here is CASSAELAKNIQYF. The CDR3 region has the DNA TGTGCCAGCAGTGCTGAACTAGCCAAAAACATTCAGTACTTC.